The entry that follows covers one T cell receptor beta chain sequence. A much larger clone lies one base from this, so it may be a read error. These data come from a study of T-cell reconstitution after alpha-beta-depleted transplantation in children. Unique molecular identifiers featured in how the TCRbeta library was prepared. A single record per CDR3 protein comes from TCRdb applying MiXCR to the PCR reads. This sample has about 470,000 distinct CDR3 sequences, with around two fifths found just once. The TCR comes from a girl under 10 years old with aplastic anemia, due to receive a stem cell transplant. The sequencing used PBMCs, collected before TCRalphabeta/CD19-depleted stem cell transplant.

CDR3 amino acids: CASSLGAGYLEETQNF. The CDR3, as DNA: TGTGCCAGCAGTTTAGGGGCTGGTTATTTGGAGGAGACCCAGAACTTC. The chain joins TRBV12-3 or TRBV12-4 to TRBJ2-5; maybe TRBD2 (5 bases). The CDR3 is made up of 16 amino acids.